The 6 T cell receptor beta chains below come from one sample, sequenced in a study of response to subunit inactivated influenza vaccine (dated by TCRdb to 2017 to 2018). Libraries were constructed by RT-PCR. The sequencing machine was an Illumina HiSeq 2500. TCRdb took the public reads, trimmed them with fastp at Q25, ran MiXCR for clone calling and kept in-frame beta chains. Rows with a matching CDR3 protein are joined into one entry that keeps the most common DNA and genes. For this sample there are 800,000 or so distinct CDR3 sequences; over 20% appear just once. The ten largest clones add up to roughly 10% of the sample. Sequenced here: PBMCs from blood, sampled about 5 days after vaccination. These TCRs come from a middle-aged man who received an inactivated influenza vaccine. Donor details come from another sample of the same person, matched by shared clones.

This clonotype was counted only a few times. The chain is built from TRBV11-2 and TRBJ2-1, with 8 bases aligning to TRBD1. The CDR3 spans 14 residues. V dropped 1 base and J dropped 10; count of bases not matched to a gene: 6. Germline V gene sequence: CDR1 SGHAT, CDR2 FQNNGV. The chain's CDR3 is CASSLGQGTLEQFF. CDR3 nucleotide sequence: TGTGCCAGCAGCTTAGGACAGGGGACCCTAGAGCAGTTCTTC.

This clonotype appeared many times. Its ends do not fully match the called genes, so a read error is possible. This chain uses TRBV3-1 with TRBJ2-1, with 7 bases identical to TRBD1. CDR1 and CDR2 (germline): LGHDT, YNNKEL (reference sequence). The CDR3 spans 14 residues. The CDR3 reads CASSPSTWTGRSVF. The CDR3, as DNA: TGTGCCAGCAGCCCTTCAACTTGGACAGGCCGATCGGTCTTC.

The chain combines TRBV7-2 with TRBJ2-5, with TRBD2 matching over 9 bases. This CDR3 is 15 amino acids long. Trimming at V came to 1 base and at J to 5 bases, leaving 5 bases not matched to a gene. Germline loops: CDR1 SGHTA, CDR2 FQGNSA. CDR3 protein: CASSLGGLAGETQYF. CDR3 in DNA: TGTGCCAGCAGCTTAGGTGGGCTAGCGGGGGAGACCCAGTACTTC. Filled out from reference TRBV7-2 and TRBJ2-5, the complete variable domain reads GAGVSQSPSNKVTEKGKDVELRCDPISGHTALYWYRQSLGQGLEFLIYFQGNSAPDKSGLPSDRFSAERTGGSVSTLTIQRTQQEDSAVYLCASSLGGLAGETQYFGPGTRLLVL.

The chain has TRBV20-1 and TRBJ2-7, with a weak D call TRBD1 (6 bases). The germline gives CDR1 DFQATT, CDR2 SNEGSKA (reference sequence). This CDR3 contains 17 residues. Trimming removed 1 base at V and 3 bases at J, with 22 bases between. Here the CDR3 DNA reads TGCAGTGCTAGAGTTCTCGACGACAGGCGAAGGGACTACGAGCAGTACTTC. It translates to CSARVLDDRRRDYEQYF.

Note on this clonotype: With a much larger clone just one base away, this may be a read error. The genes are TRBV29-1 and TRBJ1-1; D remains unclear. Germline-derived CDR1 and CDR2 are SQVTM and ANQGSEA. V lost 1 base and J lost 1, with 7 bases in between. CDR3 size: 13 residues. This CDR3 is CSVEGRQNTEAFF. The CDR3 nucleotides are TGCAGCGTTGAAGGCAGGCAGAACACTGAAGCTTTCTTT.

This clonotype appeared a few times. This chain joins TRBV20-1 and TRBJ2-1; D is ambiguous. The CDR3 extends over 14 amino acids. Deletions cut 0 bases from V and 4 bases from J, with 10 bases between. Per germline, CDR1 DFQATT and CDR2 SNEGSKA (reference sequence). In DNA, the CDR3 is TGCAGTGCTAGAGATCCCCGGAGTTACAATGAGCAGTTCTTC. It translates to CSARDPRSYNEQFF.